The 19 T cell receptor beta chains below all came from one sample that was sequenced in a study of T-cell memory formation after mild COVID-19. TCRdb reprocessed the 5' RACE reads via MiXCR and lists one record per CDR3 protein. The repertoire has about 540,000 distinct CDR3 sequences, roughly 22% of them found once; the top ten carry approximately 13%. Material: PBMCs or a T cell subset sorted from them (not recorded which). These receptors all stem from an adult woman who had mild COVID-19 (a few samples of this study predate the infection). Cell type and time point are not known.

This clonotype was found many times. The chain links TRBV6-5 to TRBJ2-5; D might be TRBD2 (6 bases). From germline, CDR1 is MNHEY and CDR2 SVGAGI. Trimming pared 6 bases from V and 3 bases from J, leaving 14 bases between. The CDR3 contains 14 residues. CDR3 residues: CASRPRDSKETQYF. As DNA, the CDR3 is TGTGCCAGCAGACCCAGGGACTCCAAAGAGACCCAGTACTTC.

This clonotype showed up many times. The chain recombines TRBV25-1 with TRBJ1-5; D is perhaps TRBD1 (6 bases). Germline V gives CDR1 MGHDK, CDR2 SYGVNS. The CDR3 sequence is 13 residues long. Trimming left V 6 bases short and J 2 bases short, with 8 bases between. CDR3 DNA sequence: TGTGCCAGCAGCGAGGGGGGCAATCAGCCCCAGCATTTT. Protein sequence: CASSEGGNQPQHF.

This clonotype was picked up many times. The rearrangement joins TRBV24-1 to TRBJ2-5; tentative D call: TRBD2 (6 bases). The CDR3 length is 14 residues. Germline assignment: CDR1 KGHDR and CDR2 SFDVKD. The germline V and J ends were trimmed by 7 bases and 5 bases, with 16 bases remaining between them. This CDR3 reads CATRKGPGEETQYF. The DNA for the CDR3 is TGTGCCACCAGGAAGGGGCCGGGGGAGGAGACCCAGTACTTC.

This chain joins TRBV6-5 and TRBJ2-7; D possibly corresponds to TRBD1 (6 bases). Germline CDR1 reads MNHEY; CDR2 reads SVGAGI. The CDR3 contains 17 residues. V was clipped by 4 bases and J by 3 bases, with 22 bases between them. The CDR3 here is CASSSTAGTRPFYEQYF. DNA of the CDR3: TGTGCCAGCAGTTCCACGGCCGGGACACGGCCTTTCTACGAGCAGTACTTC.

This clonotype showed up just a few times. This chain links TRBV12-3 or TRBV12-4 with TRBJ2-7; D might be TRBD2 (5 bases). This CDR3 spans 13 amino acids. V was trimmed by 5 bases and J by 0 bases, leaving 8 bases between them. CDR3 sequence (DNA): TGTGCCAGCAGTCGCCGGGACTCCTACGAGCAGTACTTC. The encoded protein is CASSRRDSYEQYF.

This clonotype was seen a handful of times. V and J are TRBV5-1 and TRBJ2-2; D remains unclear. V gave up 4 bases and J gave up 0 bases, with 10 bases separating them. CDR1 SGHRS and CDR2 YFSETQ come from the germline V gene. The CDR3 covers 15 residues. The chain's CDR3 is CASSQSQANTGELFF. Here the CDR3 DNA reads TGCGCCAGCAGCCAGAGCCAAGCGAACACCGGGGAGCTGTTTTTT.

This sequence joins TRBV12-3 or TRBV12-4 and TRBJ1-1; D is unclear. Deletions cut 7 bases from V and 4 bases from J, with 16 bases between. CDR3 length equals 14 residues. The CDR3: CASTSLGRSTEAFF. In DNA, the CDR3 is TGTGCCAGCACCTCCCTCGGTAGGAGCACTGAAGCTTTCTTT.

The rearrangement links TRBV6-5 to TRBJ2-2; 9 nucleotides line up with TRBD1. J lost 5 bases, V lost 6 bases, and 13 bases had no gene match. This CDR3 contains 17 residues. The germline gives CDR1 MNHEY, CDR2 SVGAGI. The CDR3 coding sequence is TGTGCCAGCAGCCATTTCGGACAGGGGTCGTTAACCGGGGAGCTGTTTTTT. Translation gives CASSHFGQGSLTGELFF.

This rearrangement joins TRBV5-1 to TRBJ2-7; D is uncertain. Trimming took 0 bases from V and 0 from J, leaving 13 bases between them. From germline, CDR1 is SGHRS and CDR2 YFSETQ. The CDR3 is made up of 16 amino acids. CDR3 sequence: CASSLVVGLNSYEQYF. The CDR3 DNA follows: TGCGCCAGCAGCTTGGTGGTCGGCTTAAACTCCTACGAGCAGTACTTC.

This clonotype was picked up a small number of times. The chain couples TRBV7-3 to TRBJ2-3; 7 bases are shared with TRBD2. Germline V gene lookup returns CDR1 SGHTA and CDR2 FQGTGA. V trimming: 5 bases; J trimming: 1 base; junction bases outside the gene matches: 6. CDR3 length: 15 residues. The CDR3 nucleotides are TGTGCCAGCAGCCTAAGCGGGATTGGCACAGATACGCAGTATTTT. Protein: CASSLSGIGTDTQYF.

The chain has TRBV20-1 and TRBJ2-1; D possibly corresponds to TRBD2 (7 bases). The germline V and J ends were trimmed by 7 bases and 5 bases, with 15 bases remaining between them. The length of the CDR3 is 13 residues. CDR1 and CDR2 (germline): DFQATT, SNEGSKA (reference sequence). CDR3 DNA sequence: TGCAGTGTCGGGGGCGGGAGACACAATGAGCAGTTCTTC. Translating gives CSVGGGRHNEQFF.

This sequence joins TRBV6-2 or TRBV6-3 and TRBJ2-5; no clear D. V was pared by 6 bases and J by 0 bases, with 8 bases between. This CDR3 contains 13 residues. Germline V gene sequence: CDR1 MNHEY, CDR2 SVGEGT. CDR3 sequence reads: CASSHGDQETQYF. In DNA form, the CDR3 reads TGTGCCAGCAGCCATGGGGACCAAGAGACCCAGTACTTC.

V usage is TRBV6-5 and J usage is TRBJ2-7; D not certain. Germline V gene data show CDR1 as MNHEY and CDR2 as SVGAGI. Trimming removed 8 bases from V and 0 bases from J, with 20 bases in between. This CDR3 region has 16 residues. As DNA, the CDR3 is TGTGCCAGCCGCAGAAAAGTAGCAGGCCGCTCCTACGAGCAGTACTTC. Translating gives CASRRKVAGRSYEQYF.

The J gene is TRBJ2-7, the V gene TRBV4-1; D ambiguous. The CDR3 is 16 amino acids. Germline V lookup: CDR1 MGHRA, CDR2 YSYEKL. Trimming shortened V by 0 bases and J by 2 bases, and 14 bases separated the two germline ends. CDR3 sequence reads: CASSQERTAGPYEQYF. Here the CDR3 DNA reads TGCGCCAGCAGCCAAGAGAGAACAGCCGGCCCCTACGAGCAGTACTTC.

This chain joins TRBV25-1 and TRBJ1-1; D unclear. Trimming took off 2 bases at V and 4 bases at J, with 14 bases between the two ends. This CDR3 has 15 residues. Germline V gene lookup returns CDR1 MGHDK and CDR2 SYGVNS. CDR3 protein: CASSEPEAPGTEAFF. The CDR3 DNA sequence: TGTGCCAGCAGTGAACCGGAAGCACCGGGCACTGAAGCTTTCTTT.

The V call is TRBV5-1, the J call TRBJ2-2; D tentatively fits TRBD1 or TRBD2 (7 bases each). Germline V gene lookup returns CDR1 SGHRS and CDR2 YFSETQ. V was pared by 3 bases and J by 3 bases, with 12 bases between. The CDR3 has 15 amino acids. The DNA of the CDR3 is TGCGCCAGCAGCTGGGAGGGGGCCCACACCGGGGAGCTGTTTTTT. It codes for CASSWEGAHTGELFF.

The chain joins TRBV20-1 to TRBJ2-5; 8 bases map to TRBD1. The germline V gene encodes CDR1 DFQATT and CDR2 SNEGSKA (reference sequence). The ends lost 4 bases at V and 10 bases at J; junction bases unmatched: 11. This CDR3 has 13 amino acids. In nucleotides, the CDR3 is TGCAGTGCTACGCCGTTGGCAGGGGGCGACCAGTACTTC. Translation gives CSATPLAGGDQYF.

This clonotype was recorded only once. The rearrangement uses TRBV5-1 and TRBJ2-5; D might be TRBD1 (6 bases). V gave up 4 bases and J gave up 2 bases, with 15 bases separating them. CDR3 length: 15 amino acids. Germline V lookup: CDR1 SGHRS, CDR2 YFSETQ. This chain's CDR3 is CASSKGLGAQETQYF. As DNA, the CDR3 is TGCGCCAGCAGCAAGGGATTGGGGGCTCAAGAGACCCAGTACTTC.

This clonotype came up a few times. V gene TRBV29-1 combines with J gene TRBJ2-3, with 7 nucleotides matching TRBD2. The germline V gene encodes CDR1 SQVTM and CDR2 ANQGSEA. The CDR3 has 12 residues. J was trimmed by 2 bases and V by 8 bases; bases with no gene match: 4. The CDR3 loop reads CSTGGVTDTQYF. CDR3 bases: TGCAGCACTGGGGGGGTCACAGATACGCAGTATTTT.